Each of the 15 T cell receptor beta chains below was sequenced from the same sample in a study of cytomegalovirus exposure and HLA in healthy donors. The PCR ran on 60 Vbeta and 13 Jbeta primers. Repertoires were generated with immunoSEQ multiplex PCR, while TCRdb's copy carries only in-frame clones and drops some. Of 95,000 to 150,000 clones listed, about 74% are singletons. Sequencing was done on a sample of PBMCs. These receptors all come from a woman aged 40 to 50 in good health and CMV-seropositive.

This chain joins TRBV10-3 and TRBJ1-2; TRBD1 might be the D (5 bases). Trimming shortened V by 5 bases and J by 4 bases, and 11 bases separated the two germline ends. The V gene's germline CDR1 is ENHRY and CDR2 SYGVKD. The CDR3 consists of 13 residues. The CDR3 is CAISPQGAYGYTF. For the CDR3, the DNA is TGTGCCATCAGTCCCCAGGGCGCCTATGGCTACACCTTC.

In its sample, this clone was seen a few times. The chain couples TRBV5-4 to TRBJ1-2; the match to TRBD1 covers 9 bases. After removal of 4 bases from V and 4 bases from J, the junction contained 5 bases not matched to a gene. Germline lookup yields CDR1 SGHNT and CDR2 YYREEE (reference sequence). There are 14 residues in the CDR3. The CDR3 DNA is TGTGCCAGCAGCGACTACAGGGGGCTCTATGGCTACACCTTC. Protein product: CASSDYRGLYGYTF.

The chain is built from TRBV6-1 and TRBJ2-7; TRBD1 might be the D (6 bases). The V gene lost 4 bases and the J gene lost 3 bases, with 10 bases spanning the gap. CDR3 length: 13 amino acids. Germline loops: CDR1 MNHNS, CDR2 SASEGT. CDR3 protein: CASSVEQGYEQYF. In DNA, the CDR3 is TGTGCCAGCAGTGTAGAACAGGGCTACGAGCAGTACTTC.

The V gene is TRBV11-2, the J gene TRBJ1-1; 9 bases are shared with TRBD1. The CDR3 contains 14 residues. The V and J ends lost 3 bases and 8 bases, in that order; junction bases with no gene match: 7. CDR1 SGHAT and CDR2 FQNNGV come from the germline V gene. The CDR3 is CASSFGQGREEAFF. CDR3 nucleotide sequence: TGTGCCAGCAGCTTCGGACAGGGGCGGGAGGAAGCTTTCTTT.

The chain is built from TRBV30 and TRBJ1-2; 7 bases are a match to TRBD1. This CDR3 is 13 amino acids long. Germline CDR1 and CDR2: GTSNPN and SVGIG (reference sequence). Losses at the gene ends were 2 bases for V and 2 bases for J; bases not matched to a gene: 2. CDR3: CAWSRGQNYGYTF. CDR3 sequence (DNA): TGTGCCTGGAGTAGGGGGCAGAACTATGGCTACACCTTC. Based on the CDR3 plus reference TRBV30 and TRBJ1-2, the full variable domain is SQTIHQWPATLVQPVGSPLSLECTVEGTSNPNLYWYRQAAGRGLQLLFYSVGIGQISSEVPQNLSASRPQDRQFILSSKKLLLSDSGFYLCAWSRGQNYGYTFGSGTRLTVV.

The J gene is TRBJ1-6, the V gene TRBV7-2, with a tentative D call TRBD1 (6 bases). V was shortened by 3 bases and J by 9 bases, with 21 bases between the two germline ends. Germline CDR1 is SGHTA and CDR2 is FQGNSA. This CDR3 spans 17 amino acids. In DNA, the CDR3 is TGTGCCAGCAGCTTTGGGCCCCGGGGGGCGGCTACTTCACCCCTCCACTTT. Translating gives CASSFGPRGAATSPLHF.

The chain combines TRBV9 with TRBJ1-1; the match to TRBD1 covers 9 bases. The CDR3 is 16 amino acids. The germline CDR1 and CDR2 sequences are SGDLS and YYNGEE. V lost 5 bases to trimming and J lost 3 bases; unmatched junction nucleotides: 11. CDR3 DNA sequence: TGTGCCAGCAGTCAACCTGGGACAGGGTTTGACACTGAAGCTTTCTTT. It specifies CASSQPGTGFDTEAFF.

V gene TRBV9 combines with J gene TRBJ2-3; 7 bases align to TRBD1. The CDR3 has 15 amino acids. CDR1 is SGDLS, CDR2 YYNGEE, per germline. Trimming took 0 bases from V and 2 from J; bases not matched to a gene: 3. The CDR3 here is CASSVVDRATDTQYF. DNA of the CDR3: TGTGCCAGCAGCGTAGTTGACAGGGCCACAGATACGCAGTATTTT.

The chain uses TRBV4-1 and TRBJ1-4; no clear D. Deletions cut 4 bases from V and 6 bases from J, with 12 bases between. The germline gives CDR1 MGHRA, CDR2 YSYEKL. This CDR3 has 14 residues. As DNA, the CDR3 is TGCGCCAGCAGCCCTCTATACAGTGATGAAAAACTGTTTTTT. It translates to CASSPLYSDEKLFF.

J is TRBJ1-5 and V is TRBV23-1; TRBD1 matches 7 bases. TRBV23-1 is an ORF for which the function is uncertain. This CDR3 contains 18 residues. With 0 bases clipped from V and 0 bases from J, the junction kept 8 bases outside the gene matches. The DNA of the CDR3 is TGCGCCAGCAGTCAATCCGAACAGGGGACATTTAGCAATCAGCCCCAGCATTTT. Its translation: CASSQSEQGTFSNQPQHF.

J is TRBJ1-1 and V is TRBV4-3; D may be TRBD1 (6 bases). The CDR3 contains 15 residues. V gave up 0 bases and J gave up 6 bases, with 14 bases separating them. CDR1 and CDR2 from the germline V gene are LGHNA and YSLEER. In DNA, the CDR3 is TGCGCCAGCAGCCAAGACTTGCAGGGGTTCGCTGAAGCTTTCTTT. Protein sequence: CASSQDLQGFAEAFF.

CDR3 sequence: CASSTEDGFLGGYTF. Here the CDR3 DNA reads TGTGCCAGTAGTACGGAGGACGGTTTTCTTGGTGGCTACACCTTC. The chain joins TRBV19 to TRBJ1-2, with unresolved D. CDR1 is LNHDA and CDR2 is SQIVND in the germline V gene (reference sequence). V was trimmed by 4 bases and J by 7 bases, leaving 19 bases between them. The CDR3 totals 15 residues.

V and J are TRBV25-1 and TRBJ1-4, with TRBD1 as a possible D gene (6 bases). The CDR3 has 14 residues. In germline, CDR1 is MGHDK, CDR2 SYGVNS. V was trimmed by 2 bases and J by 6 bases, leaving 10 bases between them. The CDR3: CASSEGTIDEKLFF. CDR3 bases: TGTGCCAGCAGTGAAGGGACAATCGATGAAAAACTGTTTTTT.

The J gene is TRBJ2-1, the V gene TRBV7-2; D might be TRBD2 (5 bases). From germline, CDR1 is SGHTA and CDR2 FQGNSA. The V end was cut by 3 bases, the J end by 0 bases, with 15 bases between. The CDR3 sequence is 17 residues long. CDR3 DNA: TGTGCCAGCAGCTTCCATCTAGCCCGGAGCTCCTACAATGAGCAGTTCTTC. It specifies CASSFHLARSSYNEQFF.

This clone has a handful of counts. The gene calls are TRBV4-1 and TRBJ1-6, with D perhaps matching TRBD1 (6 bases). Trimming removed 0 bases at V and 6 bases at J, with 21 bases between. Germline CDR1 and CDR2: MGHRA and YSYEKL. The CDR3 runs 19 residues. Here the CDR3 DNA reads TGCGCCAGCAGCCAAGACCCTAATTCAGGGGACGTTTTTAATTCACCCCTCCACTTT. Encoded protein: CASSQDPNSGDVFNSPLHF.